This is a list of T cell receptor beta chains from one sample in a study of technical replicates of blood from a handful of donors. Clones were sequenced by immunoSEQ multiplex PCR, and TCRdb holds only the in-frame ones, with some missing. Of about 66,000 clones detected, roughly 90% appear once; the ten largest clones hold approximately 4.5%. Sample: PBMCs. These receptors came from a human donor in good health. Some clones in this sample may be carry-over from other donors' samples. Each CDR3 is given with its conserved first and last residue. D genes are given only for firm matches. Part of the rows lack a size; the others show once, few, many or a class for expanded clones.

D gene: TRBD1
clone size: -
J gene: TRBJ2-3
V gene: TRBV7-2
CDR3 DNA: TGTGCCAGCAGCAAGACAGGGAAAGCCCGCACAGATACGCAGTATTTT
CDR3 protein: CASSKTGKARTDTQYF

D gene: TRBD2
clone size: -
J gene: TRBJ2-1
V gene: TRBV2
CDR3 DNA: TGTGCCACCGGGACCGGGAGGTCCTACAATGAGCAGTTCTTC
CDR3 protein: CATGTGRSYNEQFF

D gene: -
clone size: -
J gene: TRBJ2-5
V gene: TRBV19
CDR3 DNA: TGTGCCAGTAGTATCGACGGGGAGACCCAGTACTTC
CDR3 protein: CASSIDGETQYF

D gene: TRBD1
clone size: -
J gene: TRBJ1-4
V gene: TRBV19
CDR3 DNA: TGTGCCAGTAGAAATTACGGACAGGGGGCTGAAAAACTGTTTTTT
CDR3 protein: CASRNYGQGAEKLFF

D gene: TRBD1
clone size: -
J gene: TRBJ2-5
V gene: TRBV11-1
CDR3 DNA: TGTGCCAGCAGCAGGGGGCGCCAAGAGACCCAGTACTTC
CDR3 protein: CASSRGRQETQYF

D gene: -
clone size: -
J gene: TRBJ2-7
V gene: TRBV11-2
CDR3 DNA: TGTGCCAGCAGCTTAGATGCGGCATACGAGCAGTACTTC
CDR3 protein: CASSLDAAYEQYF

D gene: -
clone size: -
J gene: TRBJ2-1
V gene: TRBV7-2
CDR3 DNA: TGTGCCAGCAGCGCCCTGAGGGCAACCTACAATGAGCAGTTCTTC
CDR3 protein: CASSALRATYNEQFF

D gene: -
clone size: -
J gene: TRBJ1-5
V gene: TRBV2
CDR3 DNA: TGTGCCAGCAGCCCGGGTTCAAATAGCAATCAGCCCCAGCATTTT
CDR3 protein: CASSPGSNSNQPQHF

D gene: TRBD2
clone size: -
J gene: TRBJ2-3
V gene: TRBV6-1
CDR3 DNA: TGTGCCAGCAGTGAAGCGGGGCGGGGGGCACCCAGGGCAGATACGCAGTATTTT
CDR3 protein: CASSEAGRGAPRADTQYF

D gene: -
clone size: -
J gene: TRBJ2-7
V gene: TRBV27
CDR3 DNA: TGTGCCAGCAGTTTGACAGTAACCTACGAGCAGTACTTC
CDR3 protein: CASSLTVTYEQYF

D gene: TRBD2
clone size: -
J gene: TRBJ2-1
V gene: TRBV10-3
CDR3 DNA: TGTGCCATCACTGGCCCTAGCGGGGGGGACAATGAGCAGTTCTTC
CDR3 protein: CAITGPSGGDNEQFF

D gene: -
clone size: -
J gene: TRBJ2-5
V gene: TRBV18
CDR3 DNA: TGTGCCAGCTCACCCCCGTCCGGAGAGACCCAGTACTTC
CDR3 protein: CASSPPSGETQYF

D gene: TRBD1
clone size: medium-sized
J gene: TRBJ2-7
V gene: TRBV10-3
CDR3 DNA: TGTGCCATCAGTGAGCTCCGGGACAGGAGAAAGGGCTACGAGCAGTACTTC
CDR3 protein: CAISELRDRRKGYEQYF

D gene: -
clone size: -
J gene: TRBJ2-1
V gene: TRBV6-5
CDR3 DNA: TGTGCCAGCAGTTACGACAATCTGCCCAATGAGCAGTTCTTC
CDR3 protein: CASSYDNLPNEQFF

D gene: -
clone size: once
J gene: TRBJ1-5
V gene: TRBV6-5
CDR3 DNA: TGTGCCAGCCGACTCCAAAGCAATCAGCCCCAGCATTTT
CDR3 protein: CASRLQSNQPQHF

D gene: -
clone size: -
J gene: TRBJ2-3
V gene: TRBV5-6
CDR3 DNA: TGTGCCAGCAGGAAGACCGGGACTGCCCTCACAGATACGCAGTATTTT
CDR3 protein: CASRKTGTALTDTQYF

D gene: TRBD2
clone size: -
J gene: TRBJ2-1
V gene: TRBV5-6
CDR3 DNA: TGTGCCAGCAGCTTGTTTCAGCGGGGGGGCCTAAGCAATGAGCAGTTCTTC
CDR3 protein: CASSLFQRGGLSNEQFF

D gene: -
clone size: -
J gene: TRBJ2-2
V gene: TRBV11-2
CDR3 DNA: TGTGCCATCCCAAGAGGGCTCGACGGGTGGTATACCGGGGAGCTGTTTTTT
CDR3 protein: CAIPRGLDGWYTGELFF

D gene: TRBD1
clone size: few
J gene: TRBJ2-5
V gene: TRBV2
CDR3 DNA: TGTGCCAGCAGGAGGGACAGGGAAGAGACCCAGTACTTC
CDR3 protein: CASRRDREETQYF

D gene: TRBD2
clone size: -
J gene: TRBJ2-1
V gene: TRBV5-6
CDR3 DNA: TGTGCCAGCACCACGGGGAGGGCCGCGTCCTACAATGAGCAGTTCTTC
CDR3 protein: CASTTGRAASYNEQFF

D gene: -
clone size: -
J gene: TRBJ1-3
V gene: TRBV29-1
CDR3 DNA: TGCAGCGTGGAGGATAGTGGAAACACCATATATTTT
CDR3 protein: CSVEDSGNTIYF

D gene: TRBD1
clone size: -
J gene: TRBJ1-5
V gene: TRBV2
CDR3 DNA: TGTGCCAGCAGCCAGACAGGGGGCGTGCAGCCCCAGCATTTT
CDR3 protein: CASSQTGGVQPQHF

D gene: TRBD2
clone size: -
J gene: TRBJ2-3
V gene: TRBV5-6
CDR3 DNA: TGTGCCAGCAGCCCGGGACTAGCGGCGAACACAGATACGCAGTATTTT
CDR3 protein: CASSPGLAANTDTQYF

D gene: TRBD1
clone size: -
J gene: TRBJ1-2
V gene: TRBV7-2
CDR3 DNA: TGTGCCAGCAGCTCAATCTCCGGGACAGACTTTTATGGCTACACCTTC
CDR3 protein: CASSSISGTDFYGYTF

D gene: TRBD1
clone size: -
J gene: TRBJ2-2
V gene: TRBV11-3
CDR3 DNA: TGTGCCAGCAGGGCGGGGACAGGGTCCACCGGGGAGCTGTTTTTT
CDR3 protein: CASRAGTGSTGELFF

D gene: -
clone size: once
J gene: TRBJ2-7
V gene: TRBV2
CDR3 DNA: TGTGCCAGCAGTCTGAGTTACGAGCAGTACTTC
CDR3 protein: CASSLSYEQYF

D gene: -
clone size: -
J gene: TRBJ1-4
V gene: TRBV6-5
CDR3 DNA: TGTGCCAGCAGTTCCCAAGGGGGATTTGGTGAAAAACTGTTTTTT
CDR3 protein: CASSSQGGFGEKLFF

D gene: -
clone size: -
J gene: TRBJ2-7
V gene: TRBV2
CDR3 DNA: TGTGCCAGCAGAAGTGGACAGTCCTACGAGCAGTACTTC
CDR3 protein: CASRSGQSYEQYF

D gene: -
clone size: -
J gene: TRBJ1-2
V gene: TRBV6-1
CDR3 DNA: TGTGCCAGCCGTCCTCAGACGGGCTATGGCTACACCTTC
CDR3 protein: CASRPQTGYGYTF

D gene: TRBD1
clone size: few
J gene: TRBJ2-7
V gene: TRBV6-6
CDR3 DNA: TGTGCCAGCAGTTACGACAGGGGCCCCTACGAGCAGTACTTC
CDR3 protein: CASSYDRGPYEQYF

D gene: TRBD1
clone size: -
J gene: TRBJ1-5
V gene: TRBV6-5
CDR3 DNA: TGTGCCAGCAGTTCCACAGGGGAACAGCCCCAGCATTTT
CDR3 protein: CASSSTGEQPQHF

D gene: -
clone size: -
J gene: TRBJ1-2
V gene: TRBV19
CDR3 DNA: TGTGCCAGTACCGACGGGGGCTATGGCTACACCTTC
CDR3 protein: CASTDGGYGYTF